Ten or more counts support the clone carrying this TCR beta chain. Its antigen is as yet unknown. There were TCR beta CDR3 regions amplified from RNA transcripts. HTBI primers were the set used in a first-round RT-PCR of the TCR CDR3. TCRdb re-derived calls from the multiplex PCR reads in MiXCR, one entry per CDR3 protein. Found here are fewer than 450,000 distinct CDR3 sequences, around a sixth of them singletons; the top ten hold 40%. The data derive from a study of T cells in Graves' hyperthyroidism and ophthalmopathy. Ophthalmopathy patients had Clinical Activity Score at least 3, NOSPECS grade at least 4, duration under 3 months. The PBMCs were taken from approximately 9.7 ml of fresh peripheral blood. The junction had 8 bases not matched to a gene; V was cut back by 6 bases and J by 5 bases. Germline values: CDR1 MNHNS, CDR2 SASEGT. The CDR3 contains 15 residues. Regarding the study as a whole: Blood also held most thyroid clonotypes expanded beyond 0.001.

The V gene is TRBV6-1, the J gene TRBJ1-5, with TRBD1 matching over 9 bases. The clonotype was recovered from a man in his late teens or twenties with Graves' ophthalmopathy. The material sequenced was blood. CDR3 in amino acids: CASRQNRGPDQPQHF. The CDR3 nucleotides read TGTGCCAGCAGACAAAACAGGGGGCCCGATCAGCCCCAGCATTTT.